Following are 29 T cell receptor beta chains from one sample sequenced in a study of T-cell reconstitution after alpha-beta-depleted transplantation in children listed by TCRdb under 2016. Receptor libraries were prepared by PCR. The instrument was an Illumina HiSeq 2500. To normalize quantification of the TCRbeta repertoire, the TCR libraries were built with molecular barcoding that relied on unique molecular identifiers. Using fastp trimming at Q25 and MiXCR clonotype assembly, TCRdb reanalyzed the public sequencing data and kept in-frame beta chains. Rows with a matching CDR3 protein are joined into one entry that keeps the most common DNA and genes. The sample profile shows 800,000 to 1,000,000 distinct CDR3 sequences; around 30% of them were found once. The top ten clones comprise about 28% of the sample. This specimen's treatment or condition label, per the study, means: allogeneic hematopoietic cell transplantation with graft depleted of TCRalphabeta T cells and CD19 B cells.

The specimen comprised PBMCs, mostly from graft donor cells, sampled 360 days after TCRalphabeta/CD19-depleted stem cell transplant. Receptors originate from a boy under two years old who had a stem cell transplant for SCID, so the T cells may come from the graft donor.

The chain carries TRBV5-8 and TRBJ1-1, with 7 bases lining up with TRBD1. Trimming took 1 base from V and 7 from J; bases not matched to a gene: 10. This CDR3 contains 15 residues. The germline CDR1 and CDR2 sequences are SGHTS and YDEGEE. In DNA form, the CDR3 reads TGTGCCAGCAGCTTGTGGGTAGGGGGCATCGTTGAAGCTTTCTTT. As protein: CASSLWVGGIVEAFF.

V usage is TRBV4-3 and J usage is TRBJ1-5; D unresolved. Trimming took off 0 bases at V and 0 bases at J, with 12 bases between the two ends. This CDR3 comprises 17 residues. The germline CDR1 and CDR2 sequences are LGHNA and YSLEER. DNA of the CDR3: TGCGCCAGCAGCCAAGATAGGGAGGCGTATAGCAATCAGCCCCAGCATTTT. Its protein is CASSQDREAYSNQPQHF.

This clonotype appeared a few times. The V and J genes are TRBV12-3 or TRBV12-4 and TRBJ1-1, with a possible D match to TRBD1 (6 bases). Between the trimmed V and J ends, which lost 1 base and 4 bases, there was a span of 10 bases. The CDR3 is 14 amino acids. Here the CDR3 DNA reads TGTGCCAGCAGTTTAGACAGGGTGTCCACTGAAGCTTTCTTT. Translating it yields CASSLDRVSTEAFF.

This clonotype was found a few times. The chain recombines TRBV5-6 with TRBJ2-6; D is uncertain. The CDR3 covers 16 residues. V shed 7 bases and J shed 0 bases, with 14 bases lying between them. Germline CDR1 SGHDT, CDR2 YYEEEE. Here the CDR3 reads CASDGRRLSGANVLTF. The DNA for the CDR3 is TGTGCCAGCGACGGTCGTCGCCTCTCTGGGGCCAACGTCCTGACTTTC.

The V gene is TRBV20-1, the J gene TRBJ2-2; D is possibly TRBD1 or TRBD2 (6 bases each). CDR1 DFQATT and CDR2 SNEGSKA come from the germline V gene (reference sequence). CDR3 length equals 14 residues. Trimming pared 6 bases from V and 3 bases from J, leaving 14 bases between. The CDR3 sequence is CSAPEGGDTGELFF. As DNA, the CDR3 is TGCAGTGCCCCCGAGGGGGGCGACACCGGGGAGCTGTTTTTT.

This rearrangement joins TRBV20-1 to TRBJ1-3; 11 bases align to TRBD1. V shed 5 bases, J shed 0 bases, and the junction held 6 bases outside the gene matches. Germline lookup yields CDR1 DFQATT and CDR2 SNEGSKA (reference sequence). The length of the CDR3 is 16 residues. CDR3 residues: CSAGTGGPFSGNTIYF. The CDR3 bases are TGCAGTGCTGGGACAGGGGGGCCGTTCTCTGGAAACACCATATATTTT.

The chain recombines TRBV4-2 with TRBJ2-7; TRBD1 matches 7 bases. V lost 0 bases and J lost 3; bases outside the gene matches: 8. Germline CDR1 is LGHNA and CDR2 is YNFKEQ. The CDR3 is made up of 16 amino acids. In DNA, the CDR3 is TGTGCCAGCAGCCAAGACCGGACAGGAGTCCGCTACGAGCAGTACTTC. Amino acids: CASSQDRTGVRYEQYF.

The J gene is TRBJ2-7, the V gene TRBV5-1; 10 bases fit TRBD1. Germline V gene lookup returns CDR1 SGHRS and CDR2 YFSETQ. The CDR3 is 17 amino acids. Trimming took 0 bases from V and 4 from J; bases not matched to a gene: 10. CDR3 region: CASSLGSSWDRGYEQYF. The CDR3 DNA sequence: TGCGCCAGCAGCTTGGGGAGCTCGTGGGACAGGGGTTACGAGCAGTACTTC.

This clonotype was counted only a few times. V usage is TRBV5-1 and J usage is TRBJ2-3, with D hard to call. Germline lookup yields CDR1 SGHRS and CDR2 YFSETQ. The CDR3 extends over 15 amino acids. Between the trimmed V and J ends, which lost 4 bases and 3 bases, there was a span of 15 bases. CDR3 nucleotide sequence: TGCGCCAGCAGCACTACCGGACGGGTTACAGATACGCAGTATTTT. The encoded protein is CASSTTGRVTDTQYF.

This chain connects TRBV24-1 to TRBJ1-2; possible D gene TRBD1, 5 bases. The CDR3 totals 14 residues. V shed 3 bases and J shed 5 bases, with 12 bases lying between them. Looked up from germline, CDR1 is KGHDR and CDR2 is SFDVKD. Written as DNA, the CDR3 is TGTGCCACCAGTGATGGAGGGGTGGAGTATGGCTACACCTTC. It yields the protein CATSDGGVEYGYTF.

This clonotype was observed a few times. The CDR3 here is CASSTGYGHEQYF. The CDR3 DNA is TGTGCCAGCAGCACGGGATATGGCCACGAGCAGTACTTC. This sequence joins TRBV7-3 and TRBJ2-7; perhaps TRBD2 as D (5 bases). V was clipped by 5 bases and J by 5 bases, with 13 bases between them. Germline lookup yields CDR1 SGHTA and CDR2 FQGTGA. CDR3 length equals 13 residues.

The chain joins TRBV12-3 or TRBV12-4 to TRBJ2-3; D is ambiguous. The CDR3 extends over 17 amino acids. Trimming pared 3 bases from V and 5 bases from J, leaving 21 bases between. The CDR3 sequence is CASSFYPNSPMGDTQYF. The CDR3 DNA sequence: TGTGCCAGCAGTTTTTACCCGAACAGTCCGATGGGAGATACGCAGTATTTT.

The CDR3 DNA reads TGCGCCAGCACTCGACAGGGGGACAACTCCTACGAGCAGTACTTC. Its translation is CASTRQGDNSYEQYF. The V call is TRBV5-1, the J call TRBJ2-7; TRBD1 aligns across 9 bases. There are 15 residues in the CDR3. CDR1 and CDR2 (germline): SGHRS, YFSETQ. Losses at the gene ends were 6 bases for V and 0 bases for J; bases not matched to a gene: 7.

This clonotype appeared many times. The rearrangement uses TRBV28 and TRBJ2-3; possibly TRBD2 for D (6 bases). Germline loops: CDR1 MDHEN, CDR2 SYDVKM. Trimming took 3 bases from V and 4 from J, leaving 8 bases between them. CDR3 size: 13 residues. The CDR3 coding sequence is TGTGCCAGCAGTTTGGCTAGCGCAGATACGCAGTATTTT. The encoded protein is CASSLASADTQYF.

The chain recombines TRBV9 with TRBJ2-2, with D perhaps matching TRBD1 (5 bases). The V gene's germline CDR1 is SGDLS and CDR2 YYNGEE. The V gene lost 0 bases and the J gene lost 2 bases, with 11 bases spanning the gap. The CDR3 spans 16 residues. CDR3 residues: CASSVDPRENTGELFF. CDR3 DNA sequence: TGTGCCAGCAGCGTAGATCCCAGGGAAAACACCGGGGAGCTGTTTTTT.

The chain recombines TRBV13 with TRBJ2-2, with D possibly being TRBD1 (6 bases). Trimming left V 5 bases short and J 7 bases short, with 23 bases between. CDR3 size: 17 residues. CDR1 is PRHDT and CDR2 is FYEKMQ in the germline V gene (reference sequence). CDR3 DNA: TGTGCCAGCAGCACACCACAAATCCTAAGAGGGGGCGGGGAGCTGTTTTTT. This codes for CASSTPQILRGGGELFF.

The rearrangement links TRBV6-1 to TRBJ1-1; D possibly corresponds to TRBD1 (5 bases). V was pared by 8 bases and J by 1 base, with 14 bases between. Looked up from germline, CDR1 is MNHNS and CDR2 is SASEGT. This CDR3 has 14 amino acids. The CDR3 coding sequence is TGTGCCAGCGGCCTGGTGGGGCAGAACACTGAAGCTTTCTTT. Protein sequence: CASGLVGQNTEAFF.

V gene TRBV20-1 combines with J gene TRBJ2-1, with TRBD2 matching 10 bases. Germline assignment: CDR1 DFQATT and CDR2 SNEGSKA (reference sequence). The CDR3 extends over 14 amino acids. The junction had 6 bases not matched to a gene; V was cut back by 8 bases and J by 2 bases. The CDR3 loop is CSQRTSGAYNEQFF. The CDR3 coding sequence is TGCAGTCAACGCACTAGCGGGGCCTACAATGAGCAGTTCTTC.

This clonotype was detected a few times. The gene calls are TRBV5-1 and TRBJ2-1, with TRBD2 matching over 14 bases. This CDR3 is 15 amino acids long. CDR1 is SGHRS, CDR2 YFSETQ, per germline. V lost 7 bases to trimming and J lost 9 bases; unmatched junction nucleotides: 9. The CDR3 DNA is TGCGCCAGCCAGTTAAAGGGGACTAGCGGGGGTGAGCAGTTCTTC. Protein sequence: CASQLKGTSGGEQFF.

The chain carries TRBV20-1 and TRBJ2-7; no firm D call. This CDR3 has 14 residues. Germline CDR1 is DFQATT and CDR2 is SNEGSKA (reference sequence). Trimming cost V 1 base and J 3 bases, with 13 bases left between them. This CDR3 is CSARASGRLYEQYF. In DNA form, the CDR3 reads TGCAGTGCTAGAGCTTCCGGACGCCTCTACGAGCAGTACTTC.

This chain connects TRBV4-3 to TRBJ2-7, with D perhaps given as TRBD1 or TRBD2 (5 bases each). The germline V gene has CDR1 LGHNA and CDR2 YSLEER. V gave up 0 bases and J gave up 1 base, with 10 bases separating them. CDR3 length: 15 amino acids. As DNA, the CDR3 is TGCGCCAGCAGCCAAGATTGGGGACGATCCTACGAGCAGTACTTC. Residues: CASSQDWGRSYEQYF.

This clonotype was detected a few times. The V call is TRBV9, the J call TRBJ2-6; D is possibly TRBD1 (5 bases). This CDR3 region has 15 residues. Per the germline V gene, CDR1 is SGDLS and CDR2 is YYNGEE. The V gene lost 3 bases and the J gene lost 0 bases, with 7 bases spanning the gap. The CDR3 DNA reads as TGTGCCAGCAGCGGACAGAGCTCTGGGGCCAACGTCCTGACTTTC. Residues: CASSGQSSGANVLTF.

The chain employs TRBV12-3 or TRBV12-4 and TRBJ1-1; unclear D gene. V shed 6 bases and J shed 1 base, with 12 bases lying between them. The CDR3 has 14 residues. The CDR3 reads CASRRYPGNTEAFF. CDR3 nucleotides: TGTGCCAGCAGGCGCTACCCGGGGAACACTGAAGCTTTCTTT.

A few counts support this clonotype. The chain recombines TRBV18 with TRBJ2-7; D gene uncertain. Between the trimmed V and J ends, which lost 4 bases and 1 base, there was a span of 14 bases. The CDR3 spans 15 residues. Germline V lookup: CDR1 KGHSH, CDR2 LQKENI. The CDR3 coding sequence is TGTGCCAGCTCACGTAACCGAGGAGAGTCCTACGAGCAGTACTTC. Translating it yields CASSRNRGESYEQYF.

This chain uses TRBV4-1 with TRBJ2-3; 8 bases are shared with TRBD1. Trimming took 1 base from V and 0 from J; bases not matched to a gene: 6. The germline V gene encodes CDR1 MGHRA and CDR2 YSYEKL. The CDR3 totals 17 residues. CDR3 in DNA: TGCGCCAGCAGCCAAGTAGGCACAGGGGGTAGCACAGATACGCAGTATTTT. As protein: CASSQVGTGGSTDTQYF.

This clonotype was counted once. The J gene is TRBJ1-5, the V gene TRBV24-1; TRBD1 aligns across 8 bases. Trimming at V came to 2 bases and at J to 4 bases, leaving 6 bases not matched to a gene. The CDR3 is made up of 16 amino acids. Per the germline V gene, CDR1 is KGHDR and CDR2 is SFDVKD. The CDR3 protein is CATSDSGTGLNQPQHF. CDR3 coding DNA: TGTGCCACCAGTGATTCGGGGACAGGTTTGAATCAGCCCCAGCATTTT.

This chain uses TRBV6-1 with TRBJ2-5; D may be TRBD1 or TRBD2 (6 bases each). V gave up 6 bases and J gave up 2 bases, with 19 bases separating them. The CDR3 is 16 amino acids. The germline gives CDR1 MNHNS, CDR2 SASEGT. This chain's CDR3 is CASSLLRGQGQETQYF. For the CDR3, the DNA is TGTGCCAGCAGCCTGCTTCGGGGGCAGGGTCAAGAGACCCAGTACTTC.

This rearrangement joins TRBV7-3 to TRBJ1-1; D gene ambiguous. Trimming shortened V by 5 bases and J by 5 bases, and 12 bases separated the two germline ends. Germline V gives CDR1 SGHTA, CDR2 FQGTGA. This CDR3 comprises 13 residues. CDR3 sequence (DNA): TGTGCCAGCAGCCAGCTCTGGGGAACTGAAGCTTTCTTT. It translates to CASSQLWGTEAFF.

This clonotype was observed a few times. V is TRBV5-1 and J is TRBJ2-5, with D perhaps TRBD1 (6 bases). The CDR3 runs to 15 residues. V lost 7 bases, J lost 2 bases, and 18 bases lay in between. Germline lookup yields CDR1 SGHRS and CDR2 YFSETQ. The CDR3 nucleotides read TGCGCCAGCGGACCAACGGGACAACTACAAGAGACCCAGTACTTC. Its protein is CASGPTGQLQETQYF.